This T cell receptor (beta chain) was identified during a study of regulatory T cells in long-lasting Graves disease. General study results and limits: Preferential use of TRBV28, TRBJ1-2 and TRBJ2-5 was seen in persistent disease. Lower TCR diversity was seen in persistent Graves' patients than in newly diagnosed ones. Public clonotype sharing was higher in persistent than newly diagnosed patients.

Time point reported: newly diagnosed GD, antithyroid drugs for less than 3 months. The authors made the TCR library using RNA they extracted from PBMCs. This clonotype has a count of ten or more. What it binds is unknown. According to the study, TCR beta libraries were built with iRepertoire HTBI primers and CDR3-region Arm-PCR. Via MiXCR, TCRdb re-called the multiplex PCR reads, giving one row per CDR3 protein. Of roughly 360,000 distinct CDR3 sequences in the sample, roughly 12% were seen once. V was shortened by 3 bases and J by 7 bases, with 6 bases between the two germline ends. Looked up from germline, CDR1 is LGHDT and CDR2 is YNNKEL (reference sequence). The CDR3 extends over 11 amino acids. The data were also submitted as part of a second study, on T cells in Graves' hyperthyroidism and ophthalmopathy. That study reports: An initial round of RT-PCR targeting the TCR CDR3 relied on the HTBI primer set.

The rearrangement links TRBV3-1 to TRBJ1-1, with a possible D match to TRBD1 (5 bases). The sequencing here drew on peripheral blood mononuclear cells (PBMCs), taken at new diagnosis, from a patient treated with antithyroid drugs. This clonotype was obtained from a woman between 18 and 30 years old with Graves disease. CDR3 sequence reads: CASSHDSEAFF. The CDR3 DNA reads as TGTGCCAGCAGCCATGACAGTGAAGCTTTCTTT.